These 11 T cell receptor beta chains came from one sample sequenced in a study of blood T cells in healthy people across ages. It was with a sample-barcoded 5' primer and a J-beta primer mix that a second PCR of about 6 to 12 cycles was run. TCRdb fed the 5' RACE reads into MiXCR, producing one record per CDR3 protein. Of 780,000 or so distinct CDR3 sequences in the sample, approximately 25% were seen once. These data were also filed under a second study, of T cells of mothers and their children.

The sequencing sample was made of blood. The receptors here all came from a boy aged 5-17 years in good health.

CDR3 in amino acids: CASSIRDGDSSYEQYF. CDR3 sequence (DNA): TGTGCCAGCAGCATTCGGGACGGCGACAGCTCCTACGAGCAGTACTTC. The rearrangement joins TRBV7-9 to TRBJ2-7, with D possibly called TRBD1 or TRBD2 (5 bases each). Trimming shortened V by 5 bases and J by 0 bases, and 17 bases separated the two germline ends. The CDR3 is 16 residues long. Germline V gene sequence: CDR1 SEHNR, CDR2 FQNEAQ (reference sequence).

This sequence joins TRBV19 and TRBJ1-5; D may be TRBD1 (5 bases). The ends were cut back, 3 bases at V and 1 base at J, with 10 bases in the middle. This CDR3 spans 15 amino acids. The germline V gene encodes CDR1 LNHDA and CDR2 SQIVND (reference sequence). CDR3 in DNA: TGTGCCAGTAGTATTTCCAGGGCCAGCAATCAGCCCCAGCATTTT. Its protein product is CASSISRASNQPQHF.

V gene TRBV6-6 combines with J gene TRBJ2-7; 9 bases align to TRBD1. The ends lost 2 bases at V and 2 bases at J; junction bases unmatched: 1. This CDR3 region has 14 residues. Germline V gene sequence: CDR1 MNHNY, CDR2 SVGAGI (reference sequence). The CDR3 DNA sequence: TGTGCCAGCAGTTACAGGACAGGGGCCTACGAGCAGTACTTC. It translates to CASSYRTGAYEQYF.

This clonotype was seen repeatedly, ten times or more. The chain couples TRBV5-1 to TRBJ2-7; TRBD1 matches at 8 bases. V was pared by 3 bases and J by 7 bases, with 9 bases of the junction left unmatched. The germline V gene has CDR1 SGHRS and CDR2 YFSETQ. This CDR3 spans 14 amino acids. CDR3 DNA sequence: TGCGCCAGCAGCTCGGGAGACAGGGGTGGGGAGCAGTACTTC. Translated: CASSSGDRGGEQYF.

At least ten counts were recorded for this clonotype. V gene TRBV15 combines with J gene TRBJ2-5; D perhaps matches TRBD1 (6 bases). The CDR3 extends over 15 amino acids. Germline loops: CDR1 LNHNV, CDR2 YYDKDF (reference sequence). The V gene lost 0 bases and the J gene lost 4 bases, with 12 bases spanning the gap. The CDR3 nucleotides read TGTGCCACCAGCAGAGATTGGACAGTCCGAGAGACCCAGTACTTC. This gives the protein CATSRDWTVRETQYF.

This clonotype was detected a few times. The chain links TRBV6-2 or TRBV6-3 to TRBJ1-1, with 9 bases identical to TRBD1. The CDR3 extends over 15 amino acids. J gave up 9 bases and V 2 bases, and 10 bases lay outside the gene matches. Germline-derived CDR1 and CDR2 are MNHEY and SVGEGT. The CDR3 spells CASSYLGQGSLKAFF. As DNA, the CDR3 is TGTGCCAGCAGTTACCTGGGACAGGGAAGTTTAAAAGCTTTCTTT.

This clonotype appeared a few times. This chain joins TRBV7-9 and TRBJ2-3, with 7 bases aligning to TRBD1. Germline CDR1 reads SEHNR; CDR2 reads FQNEAQ (reference sequence). Germline trimming cut 1 base from V and 0 bases from J; bases unmatched to any gene: 10. The CDR3 loop spans 18 amino acids. As DNA, the CDR3 is TGTGCCAGCAGCTTAGGAATAACGAGGGACAGAAGCACAGATACGCAGTATTTT. Translation: CASSLGITRDRSTDTQYF. The variable domain in full, completed from reference TRBV7-9 and TRBJ2-3, reads DTGVSQNPRHKITKRGQNVTFRCDPISEHNRLYWYRQTLGQGPEFLTYFQNEAQLEKSRLLSDRFSAERPKGSFSTLEIQRTEQGDSAMYLCASSLGITRDRSTDTQYFGPGTRLTVL.

The chain joins TRBV10-3 to TRBJ1-1; a possible D gene is TRBD1 (5 bases). The V gene lost 6 bases and the J gene lost 10 bases, with 15 bases spanning the gap. CDR3 length equals 12 residues. Looked up from germline, CDR1 is ENHRY and CDR2 is SYGVKD. The CDR3 nucleotides read TGTGCCATCAGCTCCCGACAGCCGGCAGCTTTCTTT. Its protein product is CAISSRQPAAFF.

This chain uses TRBV7-2 with TRBJ1-1, with unresolved D. V lost 0 bases and J lost 4, with 9 bases in between. From germline, CDR1 is SGHTA and CDR2 FQGNSA. The CDR3 runs to 14 residues. The CDR3 protein is CASSLAAGRTEAFF. CDR3 nucleotides: TGTGCCAGCAGCTTAGCGGCAGGTCGCACTGAAGCTTTCTTT.

The CDR3 nucleotides are TGTGCCAGCAGCTCCAGCGGGGCAATCTCCTACGAGCAGTACTTC. Translated, it gives CASSSSGAISYEQYF. This rearrangement joins TRBV7-2 to TRBJ2-7; 7 bases map to TRBD2. The ends lost 4 bases at V and 0 bases at J; junction bases unmatched: 6. The CDR3 runs 15 residues. Germline V gives CDR1 SGHTA, CDR2 FQGNSA. Filled out from reference TRBV7-2 and TRBJ2-7, the complete variable domain reads GAGVSQSPSNKVTEKGKDVELRCDPISGHTALYWYRQSLGQGLEFLIYFQGNSAPDKSGLPSDRFSAERTGGSVSTLTIQRTQQEDSAVYLCASSSSGAISYEQYFGPGTRLTVT.

This clonotype has just a few counts. The chain joins TRBV5-1 to TRBJ2-3; D is perhaps TRBD2 (6 bases). The CDR3 covers 13 residues. V dropped 6 bases and J dropped 6 bases, with 14 bases sitting between them. The germline V gene encodes CDR1 SGHRS and CDR2 YFSETQ. CDR3 region: CASMWGDADTQYF. CDR3 DNA: TGCGCCAGCATGTGGGGGGACGCGGATACGCAGTATTTT. Full variable domain (rest looked up from reference TRBV5-1 and TRBJ2-3): KAGVTQTPRYLIKTRGQQVTLSCSPISGHRSVSWYQQTPGQGLQFLFEYFSETQRNKGNFPGRFSGRQFSNSRSEMNVSTLELGDSALYLCASMWGDADTQYFGPGTRLTVL.